Listed below are T cell receptor beta chains from one sample, sequenced in a study of T cells in Graves' hyperthyroidism and ophthalmopathy. MiXCR was run by TCRdb on the multiplex PCR reads, yielding one entry per CDR3 protein. The table records approximately 520,000 distinct CDR3 sequences, about a fifth of them present only once. Sequencing was done on a sample of blood. These TCRs come from a man between 18 and 35 years old with Graves' hyperthyroidism. Each CDR3 is given with its conserved first and last residue. A D gene is named only where the DNA matches it firmly. For some rows the clone size is stated as once, few or many, or as a class when expanded; others skip it.

clone size,CDR3 length,J gene,V gene,D gene,CDR3 DNA,CDR3 protein
few,15,TRBJ2-7,TRBV11-1,.,TGTGCCAGCAGCCCCAGGAAGGCGGGACCCTACGAGCAGTACTTC,CASSPRKAGPYEQYF
many,16,TRBJ1-2,TRBV29-1,.,TGCAGCGTTGAAGGGGAGACAGATACGGACCTATATGGCTACACCTTC,CSVEGETDTDLYGYTF
many,15,TRBJ1-5,TRBV6-1,TRBD1,TGTGCCAGCAGTCCGACAGGGGGCCGGAATCAGCCCCAGCATTTT,CASSPTGGRNQPQHF
.,15,TRBJ1-2,TRBV12-3/TRBV12-4,.,TGTGCCAGCAGTTTTCGTCGCAGGCCAAACCATGGCTACACCTTC,CASSFRRRPNHGYTF
.,12,TRBJ1-4,TRBV7-9,TRBD1,TGTGCCGGACAGGGTTCGGGGGAAAAACTGTTTTTT,CAGQGSGEKLFF
many,12,TRBJ1-1,TRBV12-3/TRBV12-4,.,TGTGCCAGCAACTTGGGAAACACTGAAGCTTTCTTT,CASNLGNTEAFF
.,13,TRBJ2-5,TRBV6-1,.,TGTGCCAGCAGGCTTTCGTTCCAAGAGACCCAGTACTTC,CASRLSFQETQYF
few,13,TRBJ1-3,TRBV30,.,TGTGCCTCCTTTGTAGGGGCTGGAAACACCATATATTTT,CASFVGAGNTIYF
many,16,TRBJ2-7,TRBV6-5,TRBD1,TGTGCCAGCAGTTCCGACAGGGCGGAAATTGGCTACGAGCAGTACTTC,CASSSDRAEIGYEQYF
many,12,TRBJ2-1,TRBV12-3/TRBV12-4,.,TGTGCCAGCAGTCTACAGGGTAATGAGCAGTTCTTC,CASSLQGNEQFF
.,14,TRBJ1-4,TRBV12-3/TRBV12-4,TRBD1,TGTGCCAGCACCCGGGACAGCGCTAATGAAAAACTGTTTTTT,CASTRDSANEKLFF
many,12,TRBJ1-5,TRBV28,.,TGTGCCAGCAGTACATCGGGGTGGCCCCAGCATTTT,CASSTSGWPQHF
few,16,TRBJ2-2,TRBV11-2,.,TGTGCCAGCAGCTTAGATCCTGAGAGGGACACCGGGGAGCTGTTTTTT,CASSLDPERDTGELFF
once,17,TRBJ1-1,TRBV28,TRBD1,TGTGCCAGCAGCGAGCGAGATATGACAGGGTTCAAGACTGAAGCTTTCTTT,CASSERDMTGFKTEAFF
.,13,TRBJ2-5,TRBV29-1,.,TGCAGCGTTGTTTCTTGGGTCGGAGAGACCCAGTACTTC,CSVVSWVGETQYF
.,14,TRBJ1-2,TRBV6-1,TRBD1,TGTGCCAGCAGACGGGACAGGGGAATCTTCGGCTACACCTTC,CASRRDRGIFGYTF
many,14,TRBJ1-5,TRBV6-5,.,TGTGCCAGCAGTTACCCGGGCTCCAATCAGCCCCAGCATTTT,CASSYPGSNQPQHF
many,11,TRBJ1-1,TRBV11-3,.,TGTGCCAGCAGCTCAGACAAGGAAGCTTTCTTT,CASSSDKEAFF
many,13,TRBJ2-5,TRBV29-1,.,TGCAGCGCCCCCGGGACACGGGAAGAGACCCAGTACTTC,CSAPGTREETQYF
many,14,TRBJ2-7,TRBV6-1,.,TGTGCCAGCTCCCCGTGGCGCGAGGGCTACGAGCAGTACTTC,CASSPWREGYEQYF
.,14,TRBJ2-7,TRBV6-2/TRBV6-3,.,TGTGCCAGCAGTCCCCACGGAGTTGAGGGCGAGCAGTACTTC,CASSPHGVEGEQYF
.,15,TRBJ2-5,TRBV5-1,.,TGCGCCAGCAGGACCGCCGGGACGAGACAAGAGACCCAGTACTTC,CASRTAGTRQETQYF
.,14,TRBJ2-5,TRBV29-1,TRBD2,TGCAGCGTCTCTAGCGGGGGGGCCCCAGAGACCCAGTACTTC,CSVSSGGAPETQYF
few,16,TRBJ2-3,TRBV27,TRBD1,TGTGCCAGCAGCCGAGACGCAGGGGGCGTTACAGATACGCAGTATTTT,CASSRDAGGVTDTQYF
many,14,TRBJ1-1,TRBV6-2/TRBV6-3,.,TGTGCCAGCAGTTACTCGGGATGGGATAACGAAGCTTTCTTT,CASSYSGWDNEAFF
many,14,TRBJ1-2,TRBV19,.,TGTGCCAGTAGTATGAGACCGTCAAACTATGGCTACACCTTC,CASSMRPSNYGYTF
many,12,TRBJ2-5,TRBV28,.,TGTGCCAGCAGCGAGGGGGACGAGACCCAGTACTTC,CASSEGDETQYF
many,13,TRBJ1-2,TRBV15,.,TGTGCCACCAGCGCACATCCTACCTATGGCTACACCTTC,CATSAHPTYGYTF
few,15,TRBJ1-5,TRBV4-1,TRBD1,TGCGCCAGCAGCCAAGGAGTAACAGGGGGGCAGCCCCAGCATTTT,CASSQGVTGGQPQHF
many,15,TRBJ1-3,TRBV25-1,.,TGTGCCAGCAGTGAGCGGGACTCGGCTGGAAACACCATATATTTT,CASSERDSAGNTIYF
many,20,TRBJ2-3,TRBV12-3/TRBV12-4,TRBD2,TGTGCCAGCAGTTTCCTGAGACTAGCGGCTCAACTGGGGGCGGCAGATACGCAGTATTTT,CASSFLRLAAQLGAADTQYF
many,15,TRBJ2-7,TRBV20-1,.,TGCAGTGCTAGAGATCGGTGGCGGAGCTCCTACGAGCAGTACTTC,CSARDRWRSSYEQYF